The T cell receptor beta chain described here comes from a study of blood T cell repertoires in COVID-19. There are 16 residues in the CDR3. The V gene's germline CDR1 is PRHDT and CDR2 FYEKMQ (reference sequence). The V and J ends lost 4 bases and 0 bases respectively, with 15 bases between them. Ages ranged from about 18 to 89 years, with residence in approximately 25 US areas. In the authors' workflow: Estimation of nucleated cell counts was performed using reference gene primer amplification. Sequenced by immunoSEQ multiplex PCR; TCRdb stores in-frame clones only, minus some. Clonal size and the V and J genes are those of that table, whereas D and trimming came from the DNA. This table holds roughly 180,000 clones, about 83% found once.

This sequence was found in a woman between 45 and 60 years old in a cohort exposed to, infected with or recovered from COVID-19 (not recorded which). Sequencing was done on a sample of PBMCs or T cells enriched from blood (not recorded which). The chain recombines TRBV13 with TRBJ1-1; D might be TRBD1 (6 bases). In DNA, the CDR3 is TGTGCCAGCAGCTCCCGACAGGCGGACTTGAACACTGAAGCTTTCTTT. It specifies CASSSRQADLNTEAFF.